The 25 T cell receptor beta chains given below trace back to one sample, sequenced in a study of cytomegalovirus exposure and HLA in healthy donors. The PCR ran on 60 Vbeta and 13 Jbeta primers. Measured with immunoSEQ multiplex PCR; TCRdb has only the in-frame clones, and not every one. The table shows around 99,000 clones, with approximately 80% occurring only once. Sequencing was carried out using PBMCs. The receptors were sampled from a man aged 40-50 years in good health and CMV-seronegative.

The chain has TRBV7-9 and TRBJ1-6; weak D call: TRBD1 (5 bases). The CDR3 runs 14 residues. Germline CDR1 reads SEHNR; CDR2 reads FQNEAQ (reference sequence). With 7 bases removed from V and 3 bases from J, the gap between germline ends came to 10 bases. Written as DNA, the CDR3 is TGTGCCAGCAAACCTGACAGCTATAATTCACCCCTCCACTTT. As protein: CASKPDSYNSPLHF.

The chain joins TRBV29-1 to TRBJ2-7; maybe TRBD1 (6 bases). This CDR3 is 13 amino acids long. The V gene lost 5 bases and the J gene lost 0 bases, with 11 bases spanning the gap. Germline-derived CDR1 and CDR2 are SQVTM and ANQGSEA. The CDR3 DNA follows: TGCAGCGTTCCCCGGGACAACTCCTACGAGCAGTACTTC. It encodes CSVPRDNSYEQYF.

The J gene is TRBJ1-1, the V gene TRBV6-5, with 8 bases fitting TRBD1. V trimming: 5 bases; J trimming: 5 bases; junction bases outside the gene matches: 10. Per the germline V gene, CDR1 is MNHEY and CDR2 is SVGAGI. The CDR3 is 15 amino acids. The CDR3 protein is CASSAAAGGWTEAFF. The CDR3 DNA reads TGTGCCAGCAGTGCTGCGGCAGGGGGCTGGACTGAAGCTTTCTTT.

The chain employs TRBV9 and TRBJ1-5; no clear D gene. V gave up 3 bases and J gave up 0 bases, with 7 bases separating them. The CDR3 extends over 14 amino acids. Germline CDR1 SGDLS, CDR2 YYNGEE. The CDR3, as DNA: TGTGCCAGCAGCGCCCCCAATAGCAATCAGCCCCAGCATTTT. This encodes CASSAPNSNQPQHF.

The V gene is TRBV29-1, the J gene TRBJ2-1; weak D call: TRBD2 (5 bases). The CDR3 contains 13 residues. V lost 6 bases and J lost 8, with 17 bases in between. Per the germline V gene, CDR1 is SQVTM and CDR2 is ANQGSEA. As DNA, the CDR3 is TGCAGCGTCCCGGATTTAAAGGGAGATGAGCAGTTCTTC. As protein: CSVPDLKGDEQFF.

This rearrangement joins TRBV7-3 to TRBJ2-1; TRBD1 aligns across 11 bases. The CDR3 spans 16 residues. V dropped 1 base and J dropped 9; count of bases not matched to a gene: 8. Germline lookup yields CDR1 SGHTA and CDR2 FQGTGA. The CDR3 DNA sequence: TGTGCCAGCAGCTTAAGAGGGACAGGGGGTAGGGGTGAGCAGTTCTTC. This codes for CASSLRGTGGRGEQFF.

The genes are TRBV7-8 and TRBJ2-2; 12 positions match TRBD2. Unmatched junction bases numbered 11, after V lost 2 bases and J lost 10 bases. CDR1 is SGHVS and CDR2 is FQNEAQ in the germline V gene. This CDR3 spans 17 amino acids. CDR3 coding DNA: TGTGCCAGCAGCTTATTGTCGGTCGCTAGCGGGGGGGCGGAGCTGTTTTTT. It specifies CASSLLSVASGGAELFF.

The chain employs TRBV7-6 and TRBJ2-1; D is undetermined. The CDR3 has 12 residues. With 4 bases removed from V and 7 bases from J, the gap between germline ends came to 8 bases. Looked up from germline, CDR1 is SGHVS and CDR2 is FNYEAQ. CDR3 protein: CASSSEANEQFF. As DNA, the CDR3 is TGTGCCAGCAGCTCCGAAGCAAATGAGCAGTTCTTC.

The rearrangement joins TRBV11-3 to TRBJ2-1; possible D gene TRBD1, 6 bases. The CDR3 contains 14 residues. Trimming left V 3 bases short and J 4 bases short, with 10 bases between. Germline V gives CDR1 SGHNT, CDR2 YENEEA. The DNA of the CDR3 is TGTGCCAGCAGCTTTGGGCAGGGGTACAATGAGCAGTTCTTC. Protein product: CASSFGQGYNEQFF.

The chain has TRBV5-4 and TRBJ2-2; D may be TRBD1 (6 bases). CDR3 size: 13 residues. The V gene's germline CDR1 is SGHNT and CDR2 YYREEE (reference sequence). V was pared by 5 bases and J by 5 bases, with 10 bases between. The CDR3 DNA reads TGTGCCAGCAGGGGCGGACAGACCGGGGAGCTGTTTTTT. Protein: CASRGGQTGELFF.

The chain carries TRBV6-5 and TRBJ1-2; 7 bases agree with TRBD1. The ends lost 2 bases at V and 2 bases at J; junction bases unmatched: 2. This CDR3 is built from 14 residues. Germline assignment: CDR1 MNHEY and CDR2 SVGAGI. The CDR3 region is CASSYLQGNYGYTF. The DNA of the CDR3 is TGTGCCAGCAGTTACCTACAGGGGAACTATGGCTACACCTTC.

The genes are TRBV28 and TRBJ1-1, with 7 nucleotides matching TRBD1. V trimming: 5 bases; J trimming: 5 bases; junction bases outside the gene matches: 5. This CDR3 is 13 amino acids long. The germline CDR1 and CDR2 sequences are MDHEN and SYDVKM. The CDR3 nucleotides are TGTGCCAGCAGTCGGTCAGGGGGGACTGAAGCTTTCTTT. Translation gives CASSRSGGTEAFF.

The V call is TRBV29-1, the J call TRBJ2-3; 8 bases line up with TRBD2. J was trimmed by 3 bases and V by 7 bases; bases with no gene match: 9. This CDR3 has 14 residues. CDR1 is SQVTM and CDR2 is ANQGSEA in the germline V gene. CDR3 nucleotide sequence: TGCAGCGCTGCCGGGACTAGAGGTACAGATACGCAGTATTTT. Protein: CSAAGTRGTDTQYF.

V gene TRBV5-1 combines with J gene TRBJ2-7; D ambiguous. The germline CDR1 and CDR2 sequences are SGHRS and YFSETQ. Trimming took off 4 bases at V and 0 bases at J, with 11 bases between the two ends. The CDR3 totals 14 residues. The CDR3 here is CASSPTPPSYEQYF. In nucleotides, the CDR3 is TGCGCCAGCAGCCCGACACCTCCCTCCTACGAGCAGTACTTC.

The rearrangement joins TRBV5-5 to TRBJ1-2; D unresolved. This CDR3 is 15 amino acids long. V shed 5 bases and J shed 4 bases, with 18 bases lying between them. CDR1 and CDR2 (germline): SGHKS, YYEKEE (reference sequence). The CDR3 DNA sequence: TGTGCCAGCAGACCTACCCCCCGGACTCTCTATGGCTACACCTTC. Translation gives CASRPTPRTLYGYTF.

This clone was found a few times. The gene calls are TRBV6-6 and TRBJ2-2, with D possibly TRBD2 on 6 matching bases. This CDR3 is 15 amino acids long. Trimming removed 0 bases at V and 1 base at J, with 6 bases between. Germline CDR1 is MNHNY and CDR2 is SVGAGI (reference sequence). The CDR3 here is CASSYSGLNTGELFF. The CDR3 bases are TGTGCCAGCAGTTACTCGGGACTGAACACCGGGGAGCTGTTTTTT.

The chain recombines TRBV7-9 with TRBJ2-7, with D possibly matching TRBD2 (6 bases). This CDR3 has 13 amino acids. Germline lookup yields CDR1 SEHNR and CDR2 FQNEAQ (reference sequence). The germline V and J ends were trimmed by 3 bases and 7 bases, with 13 bases remaining between them. The CDR3 protein is CASSFGGPGEQYF. The CDR3 DNA is TGTGCCAGCAGCTTCGGAGGGCCGGGGGAGCAGTACTTC.

The J gene is TRBJ2-3, the V gene TRBV29-1, with 8 bases lining up with TRBD2. CDR1 SQVTM and CDR2 ANQGSEA come from the germline V gene. The CDR3 sequence is 15 residues long. With V trimmed by 6 bases and J by 0 bases, 8 bases remained unmatched. CDR3 DNA: TGCAGCGTCGTACTTAGCGGGAAAAGCACAGATACGCAGTATTTT. Translating gives CSVVLSGKSTDTQYF.

This chain uses TRBV2 with TRBJ2-5, with D tentatively TRBD2 (7 bases). The assigned J gene may be wrong: the sequence end matches TRBJ2-7 better. Germline CDR1 SNHLY, CDR2 FYNNEI. The CDR3 covers 14 residues. CDR3 residues: CASSESNREGEQYF. CDR3 nucleotide sequence: TGTGCCAGCAGTGAGTCCAACAGGGAGGGCGAGCAGTACTTC.

This clone showed up just once. The CDR3 spells CASTFDRGTENYGYTF. Here the CDR3 DNA reads TGCGCCAGCACTTTCGATCGGGGGACGGAAAACTATGGCTACACCTTC. J is TRBJ1-2 and V is TRBV5-1; perhaps TRBD1 as D (5 bases). The length of the CDR3 is 16 residues. Germline lookup yields CDR1 SGHRS and CDR2 YFSETQ. Trimming took off 6 bases at V and 2 bases at J, with 20 bases between the two ends.

This clone was seen more than once but under ten times. The genes are TRBV30 and TRBJ2-3; TRBD2 is a possible D gene (6 bases). CDR3 size: 13 residues. Trimming pared 3 bases from V and 6 bases from J, leaving 13 bases between. The V gene's germline CDR1 is GTSNPN and CDR2 SVGIG (reference sequence). CDR3 nucleotide sequence: TGTGCCTGGAGGAATCCGGGGAGGGATACGCAGTATTTT. This gives the protein CAWRNPGRDTQYF.

The CDR3 region has the DNA TGCGCCAGCAGCTTGGAGGGGATCATGAACACTGAAGCTTTCTTT. Translation gives CASSLEGIMNTEAFF. This chain joins TRBV5-1 and TRBJ1-1; D may be TRBD1 (5 bases). CDR1 SGHRS and CDR2 YFSETQ come from the germline V gene. CDR3 size: 15 residues. Trimming took 0 bases from V and 0 from J, leaving 9 bases between them.

The chain recombines TRBV23-1 with TRBJ2-2; weak D call: TRBD2 (6 bases). TRBV23-1 is annotated as an ORF whose role is uncertain. The CDR3 length is 16 residues. The V gene lost 0 bases and the J gene lost 7 bases, with 15 bases spanning the gap. CDR3 sequence (DNA): TGCGCCAGCAGTCAATCCGGGCCGCGGGGAGGCGGGGAGCTGTTTTTT. Translation: CASSQSGPRGGGELFF.

Only one count was recorded for this clone. The chain carries TRBV7-6 and TRBJ2-1; a possible D gene is TRBD1 (6 bases). Germline assignment: CDR1 SGHVS and CDR2 FNYEAQ. The CDR3 is 13 residues long. V dropped 7 bases and J dropped 3 bases, with 10 bases sitting between them. CDR3 DNA sequence: TGTGCCAGCACCACAGGGTACTACAATGAGCAGTTCTTC. The encoded protein is CASTTGYYNEQFF. The variable domain in full, with the rest retrieved from reference TRBV7-6 and TRBJ2-1, is GAGVSQSPRYKVTKRGQDVALRCDPISGHVSLYWYRQALGQGPEFLTYFNYEAQQDKSGLPNDRFSAERPEGSISTLTIQRTEQRDSAMYRCASTTGYYNEQFFGPGTRLTVL.

The chain links TRBV18 to TRBJ1-1, with 7 positions matching TRBD1. The trim removed 3 bases at V and 3 bases at J, leaving 16 bases unmatched. The CDR3 covers 18 residues. Germline-derived CDR1 and CDR2 are KGHSH and LQKENI. The CDR3 nucleotides read TGTGCCAGCTCACCTCCGCTGCCAGGGGGGAATGCGTACACTGAAGCTTTCTTT. Translated: CASSPPLPGGNAYTEAFF.